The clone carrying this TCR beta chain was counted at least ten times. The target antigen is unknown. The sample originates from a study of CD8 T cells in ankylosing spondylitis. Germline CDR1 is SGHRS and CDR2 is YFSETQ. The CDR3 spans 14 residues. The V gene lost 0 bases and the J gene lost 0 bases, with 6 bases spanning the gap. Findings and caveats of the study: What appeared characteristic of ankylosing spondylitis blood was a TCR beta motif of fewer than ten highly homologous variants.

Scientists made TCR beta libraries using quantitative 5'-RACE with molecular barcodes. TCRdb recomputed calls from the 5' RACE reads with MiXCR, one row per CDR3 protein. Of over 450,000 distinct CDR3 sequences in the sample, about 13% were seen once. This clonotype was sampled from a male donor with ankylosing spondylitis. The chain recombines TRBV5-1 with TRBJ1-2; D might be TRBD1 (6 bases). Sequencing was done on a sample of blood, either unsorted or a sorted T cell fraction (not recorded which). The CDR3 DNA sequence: TGCGCCAGCAGCTTGGACAGGGCTAACTATGGCTACACCTTC. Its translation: CASSLDRANYGYTF.